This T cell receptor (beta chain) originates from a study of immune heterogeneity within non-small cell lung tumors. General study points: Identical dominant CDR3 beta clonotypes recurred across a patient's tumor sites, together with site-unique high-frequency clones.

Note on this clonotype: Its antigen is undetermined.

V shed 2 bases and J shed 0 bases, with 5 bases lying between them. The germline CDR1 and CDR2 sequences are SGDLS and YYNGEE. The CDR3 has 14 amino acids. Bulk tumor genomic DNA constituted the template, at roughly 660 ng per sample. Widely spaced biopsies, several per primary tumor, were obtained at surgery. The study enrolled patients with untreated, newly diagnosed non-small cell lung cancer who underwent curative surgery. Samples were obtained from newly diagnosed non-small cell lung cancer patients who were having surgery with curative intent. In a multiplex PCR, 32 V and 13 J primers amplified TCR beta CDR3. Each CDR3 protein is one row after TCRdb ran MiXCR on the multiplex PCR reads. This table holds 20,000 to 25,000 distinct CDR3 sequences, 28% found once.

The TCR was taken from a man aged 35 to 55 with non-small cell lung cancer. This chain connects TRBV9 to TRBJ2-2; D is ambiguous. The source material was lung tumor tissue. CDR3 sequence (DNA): TGTGCCAGCAGCGTCTCCCCGAACACCGGGGAGCTGTTTTTT. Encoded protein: CASSVSPNTGELFF.